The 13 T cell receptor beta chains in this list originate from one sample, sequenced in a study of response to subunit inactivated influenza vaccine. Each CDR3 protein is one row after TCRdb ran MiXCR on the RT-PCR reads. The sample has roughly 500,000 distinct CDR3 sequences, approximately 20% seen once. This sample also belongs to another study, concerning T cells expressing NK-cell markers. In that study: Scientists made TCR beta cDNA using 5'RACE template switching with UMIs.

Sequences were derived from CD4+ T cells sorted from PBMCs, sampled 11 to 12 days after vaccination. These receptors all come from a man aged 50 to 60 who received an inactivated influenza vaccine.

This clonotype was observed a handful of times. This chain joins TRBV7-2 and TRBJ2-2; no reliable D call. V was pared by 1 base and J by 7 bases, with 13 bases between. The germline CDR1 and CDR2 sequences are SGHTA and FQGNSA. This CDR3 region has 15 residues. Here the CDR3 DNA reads TGTGCCAGCAGCTTAGTTCAACGGGCTAACGGGGAGCTGTTTTTT. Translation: CASSLVQRANGELFF.

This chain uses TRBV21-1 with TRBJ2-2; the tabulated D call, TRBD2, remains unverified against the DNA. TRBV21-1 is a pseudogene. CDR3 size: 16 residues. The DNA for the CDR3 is TGTGCCAGCAGTGAAGACCCGGACCCCCGGACCGGGGAGCTGTTTTTT. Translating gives CASSEDPDPRTGELFF.

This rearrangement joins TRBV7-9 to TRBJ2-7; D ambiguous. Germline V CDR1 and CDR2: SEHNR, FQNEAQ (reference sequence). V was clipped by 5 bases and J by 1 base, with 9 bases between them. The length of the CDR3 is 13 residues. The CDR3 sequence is CASSGVSSYEQYF. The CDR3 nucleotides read TGTGCCAGCAGCGGGGTCAGTTCCTACGAGCAGTACTTC. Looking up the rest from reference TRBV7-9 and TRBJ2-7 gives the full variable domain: DTGVSQNPRHKITKRGQNVTFRCDPISEHNRLYWYRQTLGQGPEFLTYFQNEAQLEKSRLLSDRFSAERPKGSFSTLEIQRTEQGDSAMYLCASSGVSSYEQYFGPGTRLTVT.

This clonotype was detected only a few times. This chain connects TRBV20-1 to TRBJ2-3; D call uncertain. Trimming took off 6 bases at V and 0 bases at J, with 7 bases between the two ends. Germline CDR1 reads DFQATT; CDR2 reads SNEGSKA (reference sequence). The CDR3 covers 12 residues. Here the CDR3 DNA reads TGCAGTGCCCCAAGAAGCACAGATACGCAGTATTTT. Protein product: CSAPRSTDTQYF.

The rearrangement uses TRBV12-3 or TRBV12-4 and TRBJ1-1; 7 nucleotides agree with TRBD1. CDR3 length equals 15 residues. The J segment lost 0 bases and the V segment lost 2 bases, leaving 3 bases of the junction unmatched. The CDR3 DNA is TGTGCCAGCAGTTTACGAGGGGGCGTGAACACTGAAGCTTTCTTT. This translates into CASSLRGGVNTEAFF.

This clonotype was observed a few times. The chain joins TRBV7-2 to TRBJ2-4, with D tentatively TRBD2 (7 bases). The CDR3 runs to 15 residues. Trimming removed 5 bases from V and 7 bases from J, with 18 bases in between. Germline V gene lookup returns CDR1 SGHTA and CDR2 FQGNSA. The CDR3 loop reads CASSPTWGGANIQYF. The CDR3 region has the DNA TGTGCCAGCAGCCCTACCTGGGGGGGGGCGAACATTCAGTACTTC.

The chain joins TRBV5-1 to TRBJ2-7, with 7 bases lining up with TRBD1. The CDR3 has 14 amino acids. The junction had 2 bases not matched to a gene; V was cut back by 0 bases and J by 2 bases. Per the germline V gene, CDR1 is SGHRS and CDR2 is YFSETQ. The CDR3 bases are TGCGCCAGCAGCTTGGTTGGGACAGCCTACGAGCAGTACTTC. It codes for CASSLVGTAYEQYF.

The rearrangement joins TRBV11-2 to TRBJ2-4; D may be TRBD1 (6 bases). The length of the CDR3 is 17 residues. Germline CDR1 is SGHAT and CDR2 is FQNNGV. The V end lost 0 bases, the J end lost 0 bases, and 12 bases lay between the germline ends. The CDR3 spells CASSLDETGLAKNIQYF. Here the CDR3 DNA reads TGTGCCAGCAGCTTAGACGAGACAGGTCTAGCCAAAAACATTCAGTACTTC.

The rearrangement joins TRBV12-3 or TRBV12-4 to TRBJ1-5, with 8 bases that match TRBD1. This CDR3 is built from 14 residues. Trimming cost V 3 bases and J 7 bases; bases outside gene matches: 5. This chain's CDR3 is CASSFPGGGQPQHF. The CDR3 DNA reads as TGTGCCAGCAGTTTCCCAGGGGGCGGACAGCCCCAGCATTTT.

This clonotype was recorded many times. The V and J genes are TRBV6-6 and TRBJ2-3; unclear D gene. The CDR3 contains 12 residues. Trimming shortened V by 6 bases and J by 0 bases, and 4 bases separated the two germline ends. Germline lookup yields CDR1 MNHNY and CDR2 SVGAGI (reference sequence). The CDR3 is CASSGSTDTQYF. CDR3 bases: TGTGCCAGCAGCGGCAGCACAGATACGCAGTATTTT.

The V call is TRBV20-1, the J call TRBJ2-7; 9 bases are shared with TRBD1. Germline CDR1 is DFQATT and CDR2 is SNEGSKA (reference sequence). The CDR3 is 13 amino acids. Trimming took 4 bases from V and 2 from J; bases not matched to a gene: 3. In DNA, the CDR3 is TGCAGTGCTAAAGGACAGGGGACCTACGAGCAGTACTTC. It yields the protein CSAKGQGTYEQYF.

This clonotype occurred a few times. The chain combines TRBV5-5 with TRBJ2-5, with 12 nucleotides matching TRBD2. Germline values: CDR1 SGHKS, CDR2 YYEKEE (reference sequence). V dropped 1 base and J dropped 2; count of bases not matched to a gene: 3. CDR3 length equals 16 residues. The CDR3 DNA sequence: TGTGCCAGCAGCTTGAGCCTAGCGGGGGGGCAAGAGACCCAGTACTTC. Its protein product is CASSLSLAGGQETQYF.

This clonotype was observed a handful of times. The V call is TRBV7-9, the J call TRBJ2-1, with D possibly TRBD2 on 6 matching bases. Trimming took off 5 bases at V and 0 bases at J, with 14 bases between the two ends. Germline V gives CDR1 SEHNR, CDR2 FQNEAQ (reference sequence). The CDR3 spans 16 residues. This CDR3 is CASSSNSGPSYNEQFF. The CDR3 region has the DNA TGTGCCAGCAGCAGCAATAGCGGCCCCTCCTACAATGAGCAGTTCTTC.